The rows below give T cell receptor beta chains drawn from one sample of a study of blood T cell repertoires in COVID-19. Libraries were prepared by immunoSEQ multiplex PCR; TCRdb keeps only in-frame clonotypes and omits some of them. The sample has 450,000 to 500,000 clones, approximately 85% seen once. Sequenced material: peripheral blood. The source of these receptors is a human donor in a cohort sampled during active COVID-19. The CDR3 runs from the conserved cysteine through the conserved F or W. The D gene is left open where the match is weak. Rows give clone size only sometimes, using once, few, many, or a class for an expanded clone.

>NA|TRBJ2-5|TRBV5-1|NA
CASSLTSRGQETQYF
TGCGCCAGCAGCTTAACTAGTAGGGGGCAAGAGACCCAGTACTTC
>NA|TRBJ2-2|TRBV4-3|TRBD2
CASSQDRIAGVDTGELFF
TGCGCCAGCAGCCAAGATAGGATAGCGGGAGTTGATACCGGGGAGCTGTTTTTT
>NA|TRBJ1-3|TRBV19|TRBD1
CASSKFGTGISGNTIYF
TGTGCCAGTAGTAAGTTCGGGACAGGGATCTCTGGAAACACCATATATTTT
>NA|TRBJ2-7|TRBV4-1|TRBD2
CASSLGLAGGSYEQYF
TGCGCCAGCAGCCTCGGGCTAGCGGGTGGCTCCTACGAGCAGTACTTC
>NA|TRBJ2-1|TRBV7-3|TRBD2
CASSLSSGEHNEQFF
TGTGCCAGCAGCTTAAGTAGCGGGGAACACAATGAGCAGTTCTTC
>NA|TRBJ2-5|TRBV7-8|NA
CASSLRTVQETQYF
TGTGCCAGCAGCTTACGGACAGTCCAAGAGACCCAGTACTTC
>NA|TRBJ2-5|TRBV9|NA
CASSVNPAGPQTQYF
TGTGCCAGCAGCGTTAACCCGGCGGGGCCCCAGACCCAGTACTTC
>NA|TRBJ2-1|TRBV15|TRBD2
CATSRNAGGTSGRLTYNEQFF
TGTGCCACCAGCAGAAATGCTGGGGGGACTAGCGGGAGACTAACCTACAATGAGCAGTTCTTC
>NA|TRBJ1-5|TRBV27|TRBD1
CASGGGQGNQPQHF
TGTGCCAGCGGGGGGGGACAGGGCAATCAGCCCCAGCATTTT
>NA|TRBJ2-1|TRBV28|TRBD2
CASSPEREPYNEQFF
TGTGCCAGCAGCCCCGAGCGGGAACCCTACAATGAGCAGTTCTTC
>NA|TRBJ1-1|TRBV20-1|NA
CSASDRSTEAFF
TGCAGTGCTAGTGACAGAAGCACTGAAGCTTTCTTT
>NA|TRBJ2-7|TRBV10-1|TRBD2
CASSVGAGGSYEQYF
TGCGCCAGCAGTGTTGGAGCGGGAGGGTCCTACGAGCAGTACTTC
>NA|TRBJ2-1|TRBV6-5|TRBD1
CASSLRTGSYNEQFF
TGTGCCAGCAGTCTAAGGACAGGATCGTACAATGAGCAGTTCTTC
>once|TRBJ2-5|TRBV5-1|NA
CASSLVGQPKQETQYF
TGCGCCAGCAGCTTGGTAGGACAGCCTAAACAAGAGACCCAGTACTTC
>NA|TRBJ1-6|TRBV28|NA
CASKSVPRGNSPLHF
TGTGCCAGCAAGTCGGTCCCAAGAGGGAATTCACCCCTCCACTTT
>NA|TRBJ1-5|TRBV9|NA
CASSPLAGIGQPQHF
TGTGCCAGCAGCCCCCTGGCGGGCATTGGGCAGCCCCAGCATTTT
>NA|TRBJ1-1|TRBV11-1|TRBD1
CASSSKTGGTEAFF
TGTGCCAGCAGCTCAAAGACAGGGGGCACTGAAGCTTTCTTT
>NA|TRBJ1-2|TRBV7-9|NA
CASSLDRSYGYTF
TGTGCCAGCAGCTTAGACAGGAGCTATGGCTACACCTTC
>NA|TRBJ2-4|TRBV7-8|TRBD1
CASSFSRQGTKNIQYF
TGTGCCAGCAGCTTCTCCCGACAGGGCACTAAAAACATTCAGTACTTC
>few|TRBJ2-5|TRBV30|TRBD2
CAWKGLAGVKETQYF
TGTGCCTGGAAGGGCCTAGCGGGAGTAAAAGAGACCCAGTACTTC
>NA|TRBJ1-3|TRBV27|NA
CASSPTVPFSGNTIYF
TGTGCCAGCAGTCCTACAGTCCCGTTCTCTGGAAACACCATATATTTT
>NA|TRBJ2-1|TRBV2|TRBD2
CASSEARATGGPIPTSYNEQFF
TGTGCCAGCAGTGAAGCGAGGGCAACGGGAGGTCCTATCCCCACCTCCTACAATGAGCAGTTCTTC
>NA|TRBJ1-1|TRBV5-1|TRBD1
CASSTGTGATLNTEAFF
TGCGCCAGCAGCACCGGGACAGGGGCCACCTTGAACACTGAAGCTTTCTTT
>NA|TRBJ2-1|TRBV7-9|TRBD2
CASSRSGSKDEQFF
TGTGCCAGCAGCCGCAGCGGGAGTAAGGATGAGCAGTTCTTC
>once|TRBJ1-2|TRBV10-3|NA
CAISDPKRGGYTF
TGTGCCATCAGTGACCCTAAACGTGGTGGCTACACCTTC
>NA|TRBJ2-3|TRBV7-3|TRBD2
CASSFRLADTDTQYF
TGTGCCAGCAGCTTCAGACTAGCTGACACAGATACGCAGTATTTT
>NA|TRBJ2-3|TRBV7-3|NA
CASSPSSPSGTDTQYF
TGTGCCAGCAGCCCTTCATCTCCTAGCGGCACAGATACGCAGTATTTT
>NA|TRBJ2-1|TRBV25-1|NA
CASSELMGGPYNEQFF
TGTGCCAGCAGTGAATTAATGGGGGGGCCCTACAATGAGCAGTTCTTC
>NA|TRBJ2-1|TRBV4-2|TRBD2
CASSHLGTSRYNEQFF
TGTGCCAGCAGCCACCTCGGGACTAGCAGATACAATGAGCAGTTCTTC
>once|TRBJ1-1|TRBV5-6|NA
CASSVGGNTEAFF
TGTGCCAGCAGCGTAGGGGGGAACACTGAAGCTTTCTTT
>NA|TRBJ1-2|TRBV30|TRBD1
CAWSVGDRFSANYGYTF
TGTGCCTGGAGTGTAGGGGACAGGTTTTCAGCTAACTATGGCTACACCTTC
>few|TRBJ1-1|TRBV28|TRBD1
CASTRTGGFKNTEAFF
TGTGCCAGCACCAGGACAGGGGGCTTTAAAAACACTGAAGCTTTCTTT
>NA|TRBJ2-5|TRBV4-1|NA
CASSQEGQGQETQYF
TGCGCCAGCAGCCAAGAAGGGCAGGGGCAGGAGACCCAGTACTTC
>NA|TRBJ1-2|TRBV6-2/TRBV6-3|NA
CASSSDHRGYGYTF
TGTGCCAGCAGTTCGGACCATCGGGGCTATGGCTACACCTTC
>NA|TRBJ2-1|TRBV29-1|NA
CSAILGQSNEQFF
TGCAGCGCAATATTGGGACAATCTAATGAGCAGTTCTTC
>few|TRBJ2-2|TRBV2|NA
CASSDPRDNVPGELFF
TGTGCCAGCAGTGACCCCCGGGACAATGTGCCCGGGGAGCTGTTTTTT
>NA|TRBJ1-4|TRBV28|NA
CASKQGNEKLFF
TGTGCCAGCAAACAGGGTAATGAAAAACTGTTTTTT
>NA|TRBJ2-3|TRBV7-2|TRBD2
CASSSSRLAGGSTDTQYF
TGTGCCAGCAGCTCCTCACGACTAGCGGGAGGCAGCACAGATACGCAGTATTTT
>NA|TRBJ1-1|TRBV19|TRBD1
CASSDGQGLNTEAFF
TGTGCCAGTAGCGACGGACAGGGGCTGAACACTGAAGCTTTCTTT
>NA|TRBJ2-2|TRBV7-3|NA
CASTRQANTGELFF
TGTGCCAGCACCCGGCAGGCCAACACCGGGGAGCTGTTTTTT
>NA|TRBJ2-7|TRBV5-6|NA
CASSLGDEQYF
TGTGCCAGCAGCCTGGGCGACGAGCAGTACTTC
>NA|TRBJ1-1|TRBV7-3|TRBD1
CASSLNTGQTEAFF
TGTGCCAGCAGCCTTAATACGGGACAGACAGAAGCTTTCTTT
>NA|TRBJ2-1|TRBV16|NA
CASSPDNEQFF
TGTGCCAGCAGCCCAGACAATGAGCAGTTCTTC
>NA|TRBJ2-2|TRBV7-3|TRBD1
CASSAGQGDTGELFF
TGTGCCAGCAGCGCCGGACAGGGGGACACCGGGGAGCTGTTTTTT
>few|TRBJ2-1|TRBV4-2|NA
CASSQASAASYNEQFF
TGTGCCAGCAGCCAAGCAAGCGCCGCCTCCTACAATGAGCAGTTCTTC
>NA|TRBJ2-5|TRBV14|NA
CASRPIAEETQYF
TGTGCCAGCAGGCCGATAGCGGAAGAGACCCAGTACTTC
>NA|TRBJ2-4|TRBV21-1|NA
CASSNTDWAKNIQYF
TGTGCCAGCAGCAATACGGACTGGGCCAAAAACATTCAGTACTTC
>NA|TRBJ2-7|TRBV11-3|NA
CASSSAYEQYF
TGTGCCAGCAGCAGCGCCTACGAGCAGTACTTC
>NA|TRBJ1-2|TRBV9|NA
CASSVGSGYGYTF
TGTGCCAGCAGCGTAGGCAGCGGTTATGGCTACACCTTC
>NA|TRBJ1-1|TRBV29-1|NA
CSVAGRANTEAFF
TGCAGCGTTGCGGGCAGGGCAAACACTGAAGCTTTCTTT
>NA|TRBJ1-1|TRBV2|NA
CASSEGRPRGEAFF
TGTGCCAGCAGTGAAGGCAGGCCCCGCGGGGAAGCTTTCTTT
>once|TRBJ1-2|TRBV19|TRBD1
CASTPADRGNGYTF
TGTGCCAGTACCCCGGCGGACAGGGGAAATGGCTACACCTTC
>NA|TRBJ2-5|TRBV5-1|NA
CASSLSGGTQETQYF
TGCGCCAGCAGCTTGTCGGGCGGGACCCAAGAGACCCAGTACTTC
>NA|TRBJ1-5|TRBV27|NA
CASSLGSTGSQPQHF
TGTGCCAGCAGTTTAGGGTCGACTGGAAGTCAGCCCCAGCATTTT
>NA|TRBJ2-1|TRBV2|TRBD1
CASSYPGTASYSGQFF
TGTGCCAGCTCCTATCCGGGGACAGCTTCCTACTCCGGGCAGTTCTTC
>once|TRBJ2-3|TRBV18|NA
CASSPPSPDTQYF
TGTGCCAGCTCACCACCTAGTCCGGATACGCAGTATTTT
>NA|TRBJ2-3|TRBV11-3|TRBD2
CASSLGLASDTQYF
TGTGCCAGCAGCCTCGGACTAGCGTCCGATACGCAGTATTTT
>NA|TRBJ1-3|TRBV2|NA
CASSVLSLSSGNTIYF
TGTGCCAGCAGTGTCCTCTCGTTGAGCTCTGGAAACACCATATATTTT
>NA|TRBJ2-1|TRBV30|TRBD2
CAWTSGSSSEQFF
TGTGCCTGGACTAGCGGGAGCAGTAGTGAGCAGTTCTTC